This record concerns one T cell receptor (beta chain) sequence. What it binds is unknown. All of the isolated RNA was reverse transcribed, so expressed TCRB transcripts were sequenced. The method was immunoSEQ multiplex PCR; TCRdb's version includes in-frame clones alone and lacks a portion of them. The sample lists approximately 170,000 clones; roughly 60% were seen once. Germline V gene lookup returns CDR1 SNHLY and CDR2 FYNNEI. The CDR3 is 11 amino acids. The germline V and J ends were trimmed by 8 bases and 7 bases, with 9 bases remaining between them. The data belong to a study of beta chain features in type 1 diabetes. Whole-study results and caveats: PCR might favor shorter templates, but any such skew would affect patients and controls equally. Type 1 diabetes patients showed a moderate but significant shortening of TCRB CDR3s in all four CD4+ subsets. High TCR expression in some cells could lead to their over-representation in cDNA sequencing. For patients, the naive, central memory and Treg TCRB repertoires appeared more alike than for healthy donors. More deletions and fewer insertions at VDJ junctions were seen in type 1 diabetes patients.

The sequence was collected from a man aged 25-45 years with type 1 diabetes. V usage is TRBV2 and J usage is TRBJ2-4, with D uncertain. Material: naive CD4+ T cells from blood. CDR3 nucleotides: TGTGCCAGCCTAGTAGGGAACATTCAGTACTTC. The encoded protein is CASLVGNIQYF. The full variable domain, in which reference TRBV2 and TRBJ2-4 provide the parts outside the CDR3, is EPEVTQTPSHQVTQMGQEVILRCVPISNHLYFYWYRQILGQKVEFLVSFYNNEISEKSEIFDDQFSVERPDGSNFTLKIRSTKLEDSAMYFCASLVGNIQYFGAGTRLSVL.